One and the same sample provided the 13 T cell receptor beta chains below, sequenced in a study of CD8 T cells in Susac syndrome. RNA totalling 0.5 to 1 ug underwent reverse transcription with random hexamers. TCRdb re-called the immunoSEQ multiplex PCR reads with MiXCR, one entry per CDR3 protein. Of about 250,000 distinct CDR3 sequences in the sample, about 94% were seen once. Source material: CD4+ T cells from PBMCs. The receptors come from a human donor with multiple sclerosis.

The CDR3 is CASSSRQGRAYNSPLHF. Written as DNA, the CDR3 is TGTGCCAGCAGTTCCCGACAGGGAAGGGCCTATAATTCACCCCTCCACTTT. The chain uses TRBV27 and TRBJ1-6, with 7 bases lining up with TRBD1. The CDR3 contains 17 residues. With V trimmed by 4 bases and J by 2 bases, 8 bases remained unmatched. The germline V gene encodes CDR1 MNHEY and CDR2 SMNVEV (reference sequence).

The chain has TRBV29-1 and TRBJ1-2, with D perhaps matching TRBD1 (6 bases). Per the germline V gene, CDR1 is SQVTM and CDR2 is ANQGSEA. The length of the CDR3 is 13 residues. Trimming took off 4 bases at V and 2 bases at J, with 11 bases between the two ends. CDR3 sequence: CSVVGQGNYGYTF. The CDR3 region has the DNA TGCAGCGTTGTGGGACAAGGAAACTATGGCTACACCTTC.

The chain uses TRBV20-1 and TRBJ2-1, with 8 bases matching TRBD2. V dropped 5 bases and J dropped 4; count of bases not matched to a gene: 10. Per the germline V gene, CDR1 is DFQATT and CDR2 is SNEGSKA (reference sequence). The CDR3 consists of 15 residues. The CDR3 protein is CSAEPGLGVYNEQFF. CDR3 bases: TGCAGTGCTGAGCCGGGACTAGGAGTTTACAATGAGCAGTTCTTC.

The chain's CDR3 is CSDRQNYGYTF. CDR3 sequence (DNA): TGCAGCGACCGACAGAACTATGGCTACACCTTC. The chain is built from TRBV29-1 and TRBJ1-2, with a possible D match to TRBD1 (5 bases). This CDR3 region has 11 residues. Per germline, CDR1 SQVTM and CDR2 ANQGSEA. Trimming removed 7 bases at V and 2 bases at J, with 8 bases between.

V gene TRBV7-6 combines with J gene TRBJ2-7, with D tentatively TRBD1 or TRBD2 (5 bases each). V lost 3 bases, J lost 6 bases, and 12 bases lay in between. This CDR3 is built from 13 residues. From germline, CDR1 is SGHVS and CDR2 FNYEAQ. This chain's CDR3 is CASSFLGGTEQYV. The CDR3 nucleotides are TGTGCCAGCAGCTTTCTGGGTGGGACCGAGCAGTACGTC.

This clonotype was counted a single time. The V and J genes are TRBV5-1 and TRBJ2-7; 7 positions match TRBD1. The CDR3 is 14 amino acids. J gave up 2 bases and V 4 bases, and 6 bases lay outside the gene matches. Germline V gene lookup returns CDR1 SGHRS and CDR2 YFSETQ. The CDR3 bases are TGCGCCAGCAGCCGGAGTACAGGGGCCTACGAGCAGTACGTC. Translation: CASSRSTGAYEQYV.

The rearrangement joins TRBV6-1 to TRBJ2-2; 9 bases match TRBD1. The germline V gene encodes CDR1 MNHNS and CDR2 SASEGT. CDR3 length equals 15 residues. V trimming: 11 bases; J trimming: 4 bases; junction bases outside the gene matches: 11. The chain's CDR3 is CAHTIGTGPTGELFF. For the CDR3, the DNA is TGTGCCCACACCATCGGGACAGGGCCCACCGGGGAGCTGTTTTTT.

V gene TRBV29-1 combines with J gene TRBJ2-2; 8 bases are shared with TRBD1. Trimming at V came to 6 bases and at J to 6 bases, leaving 12 bases not matched to a gene. Germline V lookup: CDR1 SQVTM, CDR2 ANQGSEA. The CDR3 covers 15 residues. The CDR3 sequence: CSVAPQGAVAGELFF. CDR3 nucleotides: TGCAGCGTGGCACCTCAGGGGGCAGTGGCCGGGGAGCTGTTTTTT.

The chain links TRBV20-1 to TRBJ1-5; D unclear. Trimming cost V 4 bases and J 0 bases, with 10 bases left between them. This CDR3 contains 14 residues. Germline V gives CDR1 DFQATT, CDR2 SNEGSKA (reference sequence). CDR3 sequence reads: CSAKRDNSNQPQHF. DNA for the CDR3: TGCAGTGCTAAAAGGGATAATAGCAATCAGCCCCAGCATTTT.

This chain links TRBV15 with TRBJ2-2; no firm D call. Trimming pared 0 bases from V and 5 bases from J, leaving 13 bases between. CDR1 and CDR2 from the germline V gene are LNHNV and YYDKDF (reference sequence). This CDR3 contains 16 residues. As DNA, the CDR3 is TGTGCCACCAGCAGAGATTTTCCCCTAGAGACCGGGGAGCTGTTTTTT. Translating gives CATSRDFPLETGELFF.

This clonotype showed up just once. J is TRBJ2-1 and V is TRBV4-1; D ambiguous. This CDR3 spans 14 amino acids. Trimming shortened V by 4 bases and J by 9 bases, and 16 bases separated the two germline ends. Germline CDR1 is MGHRA and CDR2 is YSYEKL. CDR3 amino acids: CASSLRFGQIEQFF. In nucleotides, the CDR3 is TGCGCCAGCAGCCTCCGCTTTGGTCAGATTGAGCAGTTCTTC.

The V and J genes are TRBV24-1 and TRBJ2-6; D tentatively fits TRBD1 or TRBD2 (5 bases each). The germline gives CDR1 KGHDR, CDR2 SFDVKD. CDR3 size: 17 residues. With 4 bases removed from V and 15 bases from J, the gap between germline ends came to 27 bases. The CDR3 is CATSDLGGGPGPGNLTF. The DNA for the CDR3 is TGTGCCACCAGTGACTTAGGTGGGGGTCCGGGGCCAGGGAACCTGACTTTC.

J is TRBJ1-2 and V is TRBV27; D is perhaps TRBD1 (5 bases). Trimming took off 6 bases at V and 7 bases at J, with 24 bases between the two ends. There are 16 residues in the CDR3. Germline CDR1 and CDR2: MNHEY and SMNVEV (reference sequence). The CDR3 protein is CASSPKGHQPSTGYTF. CDR3 DNA sequence: TGTGCCAGCAGCCCGAAAGGACACCAACCTTCGACTGGCTACACCTTC.